This T cell receptor (beta chain) stems from a study of T cell responses to AZD1222 COVID-19 vaccine. With respect to this clone: The antigen is undetermined.

Assay: immunoSEQ multiplex PCR; the TCRdb copy retains only in-frame clones and omits some. The sample carries over 130,000 clones, around 93% recorded once. Germline assignment: CDR1 MNHEY and CDR2 SVGAGI. The length of the CDR3 is 11 residues. V lost 10 bases and J 3 bases, leaving 10 bases between the germline ends. Study conclusions and caveats: There were mostly white British donors and more females than males, and clonal diversity was possibly underestimated.

The sample here was peripheral blood, taken on day 0 of AZD1222 vaccination. The TCR comes from an adult in good health. The chain combines TRBV6-5 with TRBJ2-7; D may be TRBD1 (5 bases). CDR3 nucleotides: TGTGCCACCTTCGACAGCTACGAGCAGTACTTC. Its protein is CATFDSYEQYF.